A single sample gave rise to the 7 T cell receptor beta chains below, sequenced in a study of blood T cell repertoires in COVID-19 (dated by TCRdb to 2020 to 2022). Receptor libraries were prepared by the immunoSEQ multiplex PCR assay. This is the immuneACCESS table as TCRdb keeps it, with only in-frame sequences that have V and J called. A part of the clones is gone; compared with another copy, unresolved V genes explain less than half, and the rest is unexplained. Recorded for this sample are about 220,000 clones; almost 85% of them occurred a single time. The ten largest clones represent 15% of the sample. The sequenced sample was PBMCs or T cells enriched from blood (not recorded which). The receptors come from a man in his forties or fifties who had recovered from COVID-19.

Comment on this clone: Additional DNA sequences in this sample encode the identical CDR3. The chain links TRBV9 to TRBJ1-2, with unresolved D. The CDR3 consists of 14 residues. The V gene lost 0 bases and the J gene lost 2 bases, with 8 bases spanning the gap. CDR1 and CDR2 from the germline V gene are SGDLS and YYNGEE. The CDR3 sequence is CASSVGGGNYGYTF. CDR3 nucleotide sequence: TGTGCCAGCAGCGTAGGGGGAGGAAACTATGGCTACACCTTC.

The CDR3 here is CASSMGQWVSNQPQHF. The CDR3 DNA reads TGTGCCAGTAGTATGGGACAGTGGGTTAGCAATCAGCCCCAGCATTTT. This chain connects TRBV19 to TRBJ1-5, with 7 bases fitting TRBD1. Trimming removed 3 bases from V and 0 bases from J; junction bases left unmatched: 5. The germline CDR1 and CDR2 sequences are LNHDA and SQIVND (reference sequence). This CDR3 is built from 16 residues.

This rearrangement joins TRBV28 to TRBJ1-3; TRBD1 might be the D (6 bases). CDR3 length: 13 residues. Looked up from germline, CDR1 is MDHEN and CDR2 is SYDVKM. V lost 11 bases and J 4 bases, leaving 15 bases between the germline ends. CDR3 nucleotides: TGTGCCGGGCAACAGGGATCCGGAAACACCATATATTTT. Amino acid sequence: CAGQQGSGNTIYF.

V and J are TRBV5-1 and TRBJ2-5, with 11 bases matching TRBD1. V lost 5 bases, J lost 1 base, and 4 bases stayed unmatched. The CDR3 is 15 residues long. In germline, CDR1 is SGHRS, CDR2 YFSETQ. The CDR3 DNA follows: TGCGCCAGCAGACGGGGACAGGGGGTCCAAGAGACCCAGTACTTC. Residues: CASRRGQGVQETQYF.

CDR3 amino acids: CASTWMRGQPQHF. DNA for the CDR3: TGTGCCAGCACGTGGATGCGCGGTCAGCCCCAGCATTTT. The chain couples TRBV27 to TRBJ1-5; no clear D. Trimming took 7 bases from V and 6 from J, leaving 13 bases between them. The CDR3 length is 13 residues. From germline, CDR1 is MNHEY and CDR2 SMNVEV (reference sequence).

This chain joins TRBV5-8 and TRBJ1-1, with TRBD1 matching 7 bases. The junction had 11 bases not matched to a gene; V was cut back by 1 base and J by 5 bases. This CDR3 has 16 residues. The germline V gene has CDR1 SGHTS and CDR2 YDEGEE. CDR3 residues: CASSLRGGAERTEAFF. Here the CDR3 DNA reads TGTGCCAGCAGCTTGCGAGGGGGCGCGGAACGTACTGAAGCTTTCTTT.

The V and J genes are TRBV28 and TRBJ1-1, with D possibly TRBD1 on 5 matching bases. The CDR3 covers 12 residues. Germline V gives CDR1 MDHEN, CDR2 SYDVKM. The V end lost 5 bases, the J end lost 7 bases, and 11 bases lay between the germline ends. DNA for the CDR3: TGTGCCAGCAGTCCAAACAGGTTTGAAGCTTTCTTT. Protein product: CASSPNRFEAFF.